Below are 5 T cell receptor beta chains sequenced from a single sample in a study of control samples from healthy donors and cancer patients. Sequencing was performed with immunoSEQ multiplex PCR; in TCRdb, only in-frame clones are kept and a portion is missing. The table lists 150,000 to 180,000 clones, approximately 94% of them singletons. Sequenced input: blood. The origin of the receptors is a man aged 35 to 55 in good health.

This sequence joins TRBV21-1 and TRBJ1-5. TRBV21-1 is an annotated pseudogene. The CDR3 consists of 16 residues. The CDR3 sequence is CASSKGGGEGNQPQHF. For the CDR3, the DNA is TGTGCCAGCAGCAAAGGAGGGGGGGAAGGCAATCAGCCCCAGCATTTT.

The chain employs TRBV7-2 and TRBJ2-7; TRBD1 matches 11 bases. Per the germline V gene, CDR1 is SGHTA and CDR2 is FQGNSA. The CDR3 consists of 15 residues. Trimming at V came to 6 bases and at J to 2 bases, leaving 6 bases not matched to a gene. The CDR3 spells CASRGPGQGAYEQYF. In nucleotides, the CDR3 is TGTGCCAGCAGGGGGCCGGGACAGGGGGCCTACGAGCAGTACTTC.

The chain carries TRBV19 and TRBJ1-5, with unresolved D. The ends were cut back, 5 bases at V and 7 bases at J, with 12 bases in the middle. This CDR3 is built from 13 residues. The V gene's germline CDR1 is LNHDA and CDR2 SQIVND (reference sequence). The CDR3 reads CASSWRDGQPQHF. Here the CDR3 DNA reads TGTGCCAGTAGTTGGAGGGATGGCCAGCCCCAGCATTTT. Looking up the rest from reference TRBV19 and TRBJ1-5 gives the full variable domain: DGGITQSPKYLFRKEGQNVTLSCEQNLNHDAMYWYRQDPGQGLRLIYYSQIVNDFQKGDIAEGYSVSREKKESFPLTVTSAQKNPTAFYLCASSWRDGQPQHFGDGTRLSIL.

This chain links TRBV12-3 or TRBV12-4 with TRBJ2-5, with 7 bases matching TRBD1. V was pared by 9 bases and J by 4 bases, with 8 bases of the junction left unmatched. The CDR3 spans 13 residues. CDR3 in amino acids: CASSDRTPETQYF. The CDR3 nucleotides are TGTGCCAGTTCGGACAGGACCCCAGAGACCCAGTACTTC.

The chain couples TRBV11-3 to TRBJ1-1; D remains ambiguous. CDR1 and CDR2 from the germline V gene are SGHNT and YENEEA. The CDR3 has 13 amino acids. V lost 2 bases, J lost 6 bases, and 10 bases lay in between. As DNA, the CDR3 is TGTGCCAGCAGCTTAACTCGGGTGGCTGAAGCTTTCTTT. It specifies CASSLTRVAEAFF. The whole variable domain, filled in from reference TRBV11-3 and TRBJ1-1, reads EAGVVQSPRYKIIEKKQPVAFWCNPISGHNTLYWYLQNLGQGPELLIRYENEEAVDDSQLPKDRFSAERLKGVDSTLKIQPAELGDSAVYLCASSLTRVAEAFFGQGTRLTVV.